Sequencing of this TCR beta chain was carried out in a study of post-analysis software for immune sequencing data. Only a few counts were recorded for this clonotype. As yet, its antigen is unknown. Sequence at one end of the junction differs from germline and may be a read error. General study results and limits: The study found TRBV5-6, TRBV5-1 and TRBV20-1 among a handful of TRBV segments more frequent in patients than controls.

Every TCR beta cDNA library bore unique molecular identifiers. TCRdb passed the PCR reads through MiXCR, listing each CDR3 protein once. Of 700,000 to 800,000 distinct CDR3 sequences listed, less than 35% are singletons. This CDR3 region has 16 residues. Germline lookup yields CDR1 MNHEY and CDR2 SMNVEV (reference sequence). Sequencing input: blood. This TCR was recovered from a girl aged 5-17 years with multiple sclerosis. The chain has TRBV27 and TRBJ2-7, with D maybe TRBD2 (6 bases). The CDR3 is CASGFYGSMDTYEQYF. In DNA, the CDR3 is TGTGCCAGCGGTTTCTACGGGAGTATGGACACCTACGAGCAGTACTTC.